These 20 T cell receptor beta chains were sequenced from one sample in a study of graft-versus-host responses after intestinal transplantation. Their antigen targets remain unknown. Measured with immunoSEQ multiplex PCR; TCRdb has only the in-frame clones, and not every one. This table has approximately 90,000 clones, 88% appearing once. This sample comprised unstimulated CD4+ T cells sorted from spleen or lymph node cells, obtained before transplant. The receptors were sampled from a human donor who was the organ donor for an intestinal transplant.

This chain connects TRBV7-2 to TRBJ1-5; possibly TRBD1 for D (5 bases). Between the trimmed V and J ends, which lost 2 bases and 3 bases, there was a span of 11 bases. Germline-derived CDR1 and CDR2 are SGHTA and FQGNSA. CDR3 size: 15 residues. DNA for the CDR3: TGTGCCAGCAGCTTACAGGGATTAAACAATCAGCCCCAGCATTTT. It yields the protein CASSLQGLNNQPQHF.

The V call is TRBV11-1, the J call TRBJ2-5; 7 bases are shared with TRBD1. The J segment lost 1 base and the V segment lost 2 bases, leaving 7 bases of the junction unmatched. Per the germline V gene, CDR1 is SGHAT and CDR2 is FQDESV (reference sequence). This CDR3 is built from 16 residues. CDR3 in amino acids: CASSLRGGAFQETQYF. CDR3 in DNA: TGTGCCAGCAGCTTAAGAGGGGGCGCTTTCCAAGAGACCCAGTACTTC.

The chain employs TRBV19 and TRBJ2-1; the match to TRBD2 covers 8 bases. The trim removed 6 bases at V and 2 bases at J, leaving 9 bases unmatched. CDR3 length: 16 residues. The germline V gene has CDR1 LNHDA and CDR2 SQIVND (reference sequence). In DNA form, the CDR3 reads TGTGCCAGTAGCCTCGGGGGGGCGCCCCCCTACAATGAGCAGTTCTTC. This translates into CASSLGGAPPYNEQFF.

J is TRBJ1-4 and V is TRBV6-1; D remains unclear. Trimming left V 6 bases short and J 8 bases short, with 19 bases between. The CDR3 is 15 amino acids. Looked up from germline, CDR1 is MNHNS and CDR2 is SASEGT. CDR3 nucleotides: TGTGCCAGCAGGCGAAACCGGGGATTACTCGAAAAACTGTTTTTT. Translation gives CASRRNRGLLEKLFF.

This clone occurred a few times. The CDR3 loop is CASSVHRFNQPQHF. CDR3 nucleotide sequence: TGTGCCAGCAGTGTTCACAGGTTCAATCAGCCCCAGCATTTT. The chain recombines TRBV6-1 with TRBJ1-5; weak D call: TRBD1 (5 bases). In germline, CDR1 is MNHNS, CDR2 SASEGT. The CDR3 sequence is 14 residues long. Trimming pared 4 bases from V and 3 bases from J, leaving 10 bases between.

In the case of this clone: Its ends do not fully match the called genes, so a read error is possible. Other DNA sequences within the sample encode an identical CDR3. The rearrangement uses TRBV28 and TRBJ2-7, with 7 bases that match TRBD1. CDR1 and CDR2 (germline): MDHEN, SYDVKM. The CDR3 totals 14 residues. CDR3 DNA: TGCGCCAGCAGTTTGCTTATGGGACAGTACGAGCAGTACTTC. It translates to CASSLLMGQYEQYF.

The chain joins TRBV19 to TRBJ1-5; TRBD1 matches 7 bases. The CDR3 has 15 residues. The V and J ends lost 5 bases and 0 bases, in that order; junction bases with no gene match: 4. The germline V gene encodes CDR1 LNHDA and CDR2 SQIVND (reference sequence). CDR3 protein: CASSSQGFSNQPQHF. The DNA for the CDR3 is TGTGCCAGTAGTTCACAGGGGTTTAGCAATCAGCCCCAGCATTTT.

The gene calls are TRBV19 and TRBJ2-5, with D hard to call. This CDR3 comprises 11 residues. Germline V gives CDR1 LNHDA, CDR2 SQIVND (reference sequence). The ends were cut back, 7 bases at V and 5 bases at J, with 8 bases in the middle. The CDR3 here is CASKQAETQYF. Here the CDR3 DNA reads TGTGCCAGTAAGCAGGCTGAGACCCAGTACTTC.

The J gene is TRBJ1-2, the V gene TRBV28; D is uncertain. Germline V lookup: CDR1 MDHEN, CDR2 SYDVKM. V lost 3 bases and J 7 bases, leaving 9 bases between the germline ends. The CDR3 length is 12 residues. As DNA, the CDR3 is TGTGCCAGCAGTTTCACCGCAGGTGGCTACACCTTC. Amino acid sequence: CASSFTAGGYTF.

This chain connects TRBV5-1 to TRBJ1-4; D uncertain. CDR1 is SGHRS, CDR2 YFSETQ, per germline. CDR3 length equals 13 residues. The V end lost 2 bases, the J end lost 8 bases, and 10 bases lay between the germline ends. CDR3 sequence reads: CASSFPGGEKLFF. Written as DNA, the CDR3 is TGCGCCAGCAGCTTCCCAGGTGGGGAAAAACTGTTTTTT.

The V call is TRBV28, the J call TRBJ1-1; 7 nucleotides line up with TRBD1. V was pared by 5 bases and J by 9 bases, with 12 bases of the junction left unmatched. This CDR3 spans 14 amino acids. Germline values: CDR1 MDHEN, CDR2 SYDVKM. The CDR3 DNA follows: TGTGCCAGCAGTAGCAGGACAGGCGGTCGGAAAGCTTTCTTT. Encoded protein: CASSSRTGGRKAFF.

The chain links TRBV5-1 to TRBJ2-7; TRBD1 matches at 7 bases. The trim removed 5 bases at V and 1 base at J, leaving 6 bases unmatched. Germline CDR1 and CDR2: SGHRS and YFSETQ. The CDR3 totals 14 residues. CDR3 nucleotide sequence: TGCGCCAGCAGGTGGGACAGCTCTTCCTACGAGCAGTACTTC. Its translation: CASRWDSSSYEQYF.

This clone was counted once. The V call is TRBV30, the J call TRBJ1-2; D might be TRBD1 (5 bases). The germline V gene has CDR1 GTSNPN and CDR2 SVGIG (reference sequence). The CDR3 is made up of 14 amino acids. V gave up 4 bases and J gave up 4 bases, with 16 bases separating them. This CDR3 reads CAWNRGTGIYGYTF. The CDR3 DNA reads TGTGCCTGGAATCGCGGGACCGGGATCTATGGCTACACCTTC.

The genes are TRBV11-3 and TRBJ2-3; tentative D call: TRBD2 (6 bases). V was shortened by 5 bases and J by 4 bases, with 19 bases between the two germline ends. The CDR3 covers 16 residues. Germline CDR1 is SGHNT and CDR2 is YENEEA. The CDR3 bases are TGTGCCAGCAGCCCGAGACTAGGAAGTGGCTCAGATACGCAGTATTTT. It translates to CASSPRLGSGSDTQYF.

V usage is TRBV11-3 and J usage is TRBJ1-2; D call uncertain. The germline V and J ends were trimmed by 2 bases and 6 bases, with 10 bases remaining between them. The CDR3 runs to 13 residues. CDR1 SGHNT and CDR2 YENEEA come from the germline V gene. Here the CDR3 DNA reads TGTGCCAGCAGCTTAACCCGGTCGGATGGCTACACCTTC. This codes for CASSLTRSDGYTF. Filled out from reference TRBV11-3 and TRBJ1-2, the complete variable domain reads EAGVVQSPRYKIIEKKQPVAFWCNPISGHNTLYWYLQNLGQGPELLIRYENEEAVDDSQLPKDRFSAERLKGVDSTLKIQPAELGDSAVYLCASSLTRSDGYTFGSGTRLTVV.

This chain uses TRBV11-3 with TRBJ1-2; 8 bases line up with TRBD1. Germline V CDR1 and CDR2: SGHNT, YENEEA. The CDR3 loop spans 16 amino acids. Unmatched junction bases numbered 7, after V lost 0 bases and J lost 4 bases. CDR3 amino acids: CASSLDPRTGFYGYTF. As DNA, the CDR3 is TGTGCCAGCAGCTTAGATCCCAGGACAGGGTTCTATGGCTACACCTTC.

Worth noting for this clone: This same CDR3 is encoded by further DNA sequences in the sample. The CDR3 nucleotides are TGCGCCAGCAGCTTGGGAGCGGGAGGGGCCTACAATGAGCAGTTCTTC. Translated, it gives CASSLGAGGAYNEQFF. The V call is TRBV5-1, the J call TRBJ2-1, with 10 positions matching TRBD2. This CDR3 spans 16 amino acids. Germline assignment: CDR1 SGHRS and CDR2 YFSETQ. V gave up 0 bases and J gave up 2 bases; unmatched junction bases: 2. Drawing the rest from reference TRBV5-1 and TRBJ2-1, the complete variable domain is KAGVTQTPRYLIKTRGQQVTLSCSPISGHRSVSWYQQTPGQGLQFLFEYFSETQRNKGNFPGRFSGRQFSNSRSEMNVSTLELGDSALYLCASSLGAGGAYNEQFFGPGTRLTVL.

This sequence joins TRBV7-9 and TRBJ1-5; D is unclear. V gave up 4 bases and J gave up 1 base, with 20 bases separating them. The CDR3 length is 18 residues. The germline gives CDR1 SEHNR, CDR2 FQNEAQ (reference sequence). Here the CDR3 DNA reads TGTGCCAGCAGCTCATCCCCTCGAGGAATTGAAAGCAATCAGCCCCAGCATTTT. Residues: CASSSSPRGIESNQPQHF.

The chain links TRBV5-6 to TRBJ2-5; D might be TRBD2 (6 bases). Germline V gene data show CDR1 as SGHDT and CDR2 as YYEEEE. This CDR3 spans 13 amino acids. V lost 2 bases and J 5 bases, leaving 10 bases between the germline ends. CDR3 DNA: TGTGCCAGCAGCTTAGGAGGGCGGGAGACCCAGTACTTC. Protein: CASSLGGRETQYF. Supplemented by reference TRBV5-6 and TRBJ2-5, the full variable domain reads DAGVTQSPTHLIKTRGQQVTLRCSPKSGHDTVSWYQQALGQGPQFIFQYYEEEERQRGNFPDRFSGHQFPNYSSELNVNALLLGDSALYLCASSLGGRETQYFGPGTRLLVL.

The gene calls are TRBV23-1 and TRBJ2-5; the match to TRBD2 covers 9 bases. TRBV23-1 is an open reading frame, and its role is uncertain. This CDR3 comprises 16 residues. Trimming at V came to 0 bases and at J to 6 bases, leaving 8 bases not matched to a gene. This CDR3 reads CASSQSRVAGAKTQYF. The CDR3 nucleotides read TGCGCCAGCAGTCAATCGAGAGTAGCGGGAGCAAAGACCCAGTACTTC.